This TCR beta chain was observed in a study of graft-versus-host responses after intestinal transplantation. The overall study: Among the recipients, all got anti-thymocyte globulin induction and then tacrolimus and steroids for around 3 years.

As concerns this clone: Its antigen remains unknown.

Findings and caveats of the study: Declining HvG levels early post-transplant were linked to peak circulating GvH clone levels. Allografts carried high graft-versus-host to host-versus-graft clonal ratios in patients having graft-donor T cell macrochimerism. Investigators detected GvH clones in recipient marrow, with some emerging earlier in ileum or blood.

This table comes from immunoSEQ multiplex PCR, and its TCRdb copy is limited to in-frame clones, with some not included. The sample records roughly 130,000 clones, around 90% being singletons. V was trimmed by 5 bases and J by 9 bases, leaving 11 bases between them. CDR1 is MNHEY, CDR2 SVGAGI, per germline. This CDR3 is built from 13 residues. This sequence was found in a human donor who received an intestinal transplant. The sequencing used unstimulated CD4+ T cells sorted from spleen or lymph node cells, collected before intestinal transplant. The chain joins TRBV6-5 to TRBJ1-6; D is uncertain. Written as DNA, the CDR3 is TGTGCCAGCAGTCAAGCCTGGGGTTCACCCCTCCACTTT. This gives the protein CASSQAWGSPLHF.